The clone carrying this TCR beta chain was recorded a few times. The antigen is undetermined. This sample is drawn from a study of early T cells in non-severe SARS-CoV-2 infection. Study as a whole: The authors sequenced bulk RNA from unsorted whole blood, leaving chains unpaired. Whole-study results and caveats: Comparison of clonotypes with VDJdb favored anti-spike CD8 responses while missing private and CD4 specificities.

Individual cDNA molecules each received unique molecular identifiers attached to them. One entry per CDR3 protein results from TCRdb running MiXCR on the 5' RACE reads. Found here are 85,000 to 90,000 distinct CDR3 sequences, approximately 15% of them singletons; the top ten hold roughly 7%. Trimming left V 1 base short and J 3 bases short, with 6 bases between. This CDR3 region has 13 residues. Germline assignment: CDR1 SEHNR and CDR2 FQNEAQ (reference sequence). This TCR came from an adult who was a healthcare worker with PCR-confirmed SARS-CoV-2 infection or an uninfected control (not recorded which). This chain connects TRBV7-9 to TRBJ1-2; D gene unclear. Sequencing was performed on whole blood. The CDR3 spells CASSLGEDYGYTF. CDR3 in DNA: TGTGCCAGCAGCTTAGGAGAGGACTATGGCTACACCTTC.